The TCR beta chain described here comes from a study of blood T cell repertoires in COVID-19. Study details: Italy, Spain and the United States were the sources of the convalescent and acute COVID-19 samples. Sources were T cells, B-cell-depleted T cells, or PBMCs; the material itself was cDNA or gDNA.

V was pared by 3 bases and J by 6 bases, with 4 bases of the junction left unmatched. CDR1 and CDR2 (germline): LNHDA, SQIVND (reference sequence). There are 16 residues in the CDR3. Original data processing: The authors estimated nucleated cell counts from reference gene primer amplification. Repertoires were generated with immunoSEQ multiplex PCR, while TCRdb's copy carries only in-frame clones and drops some. V and J calls and clone size follow that table, whereas D and trimming were derived from the DNA. The repertoire holds fewer than 450,000 clones, with about nine tenths as singletons. V is TRBV19 and J is TRBJ2-3, with 15 bases matching TRBD2. This clonotype was obtained from a woman in her 70s with COVID-19, enrolled during active disease. The specimen sequenced was peripheral blood. The CDR3 sequence: CASSIGTSGGMDTQYF. The CDR3 coding sequence is TGTGCCAGTAGTATTGGGACTAGCGGGGGGATGGATACGCAGTATTTT.